This TCR beta chain was sequenced during a study of read filtering for tumor transcriptome and immune sequencing. CDR3 size: 14 residues. Germline lookup yields CDR1 SQVTM and CDR2 ANQGSEA. V was clipped by 6 bases and J by 5 bases; unmatched bases: 9. This clonotype was observed many times. This library used 300 to 500 ng RNA and molecular barcoded adaptors spanning alpha/delta and beta/gamma chains. Each CDR3 protein is one row after TCRdb ran MiXCR on the reads. Of fewer than 45,000 distinct CDR3 sequences in the sample, over 10% are singletons; the top ten hold roughly 31%. Sample: a population of CD138-negative cells sorted from bone marrow. The rearrangement joins TRBV29-1 to TRBJ2-3; 9 nucleotides agree with TRBD2. This sequence originates from a donor aged 40 or older with multiple myeloma. The CDR3 here is CSVSAGGPRDTQYF. The CDR3 DNA follows: TGCAGCGTGTCAGCGGGAGGCCCGCGAGATACGCAGTATTTT.